This TCR beta chain was recorded in a study of T cell clonality in common variable immunodeficiency. Study-level findings and limits: Compared with healthy controls, CVID subjects showed increased TCRbeta clonality, mostly in about a third.

This clone occurred many times. The antigen remains unidentified. Method: immunoSEQ multiplex PCR; TCRdb's copy keeps in-frame clones and lacks some. Singletons are absent from the sample, which has some 53,000 clones. The sequence was obtained from a person aged 18 to 70 in good health. Sequencing used peripheral blood mononuclear cells.

The CDR3 bases that were read are TGCAGTGCTCGTGCCGGGACTAGCGATTACTACGAG. Translating it yields CSARAGTSDYYE. The whole CDR3 reads CSARAGTSDYYEQYF. The chain links TRBV20-1 to TRBJ2-7, with 10 bases matching TRBD2. The read stops 3 residues short of the end of the CDR3; the missing end is completed from the germline J gene. The length of the CDR3 is 15 residues. CDR1 is DFQATT and CDR2 is SNEGSKA in the germline V gene (reference sequence). Trimming took 5 bases from V and 3 from J; bases not matched to a gene: 10.